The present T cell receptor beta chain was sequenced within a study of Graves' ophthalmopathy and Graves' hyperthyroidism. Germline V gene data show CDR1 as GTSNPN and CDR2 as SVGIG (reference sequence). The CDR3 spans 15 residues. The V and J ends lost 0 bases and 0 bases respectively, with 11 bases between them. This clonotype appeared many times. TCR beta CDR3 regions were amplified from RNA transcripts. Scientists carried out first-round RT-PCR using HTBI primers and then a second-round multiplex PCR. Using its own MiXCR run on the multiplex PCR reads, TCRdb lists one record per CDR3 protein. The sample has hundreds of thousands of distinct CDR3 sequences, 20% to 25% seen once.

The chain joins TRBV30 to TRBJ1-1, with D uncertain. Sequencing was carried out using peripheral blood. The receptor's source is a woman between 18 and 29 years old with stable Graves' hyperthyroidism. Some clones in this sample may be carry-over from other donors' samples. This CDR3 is CAWSVSGNMNTEAFF. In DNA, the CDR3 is TGTGCCTGGAGTGTAAGCGGGAACATGAACACTGAAGCTTTCTTT.